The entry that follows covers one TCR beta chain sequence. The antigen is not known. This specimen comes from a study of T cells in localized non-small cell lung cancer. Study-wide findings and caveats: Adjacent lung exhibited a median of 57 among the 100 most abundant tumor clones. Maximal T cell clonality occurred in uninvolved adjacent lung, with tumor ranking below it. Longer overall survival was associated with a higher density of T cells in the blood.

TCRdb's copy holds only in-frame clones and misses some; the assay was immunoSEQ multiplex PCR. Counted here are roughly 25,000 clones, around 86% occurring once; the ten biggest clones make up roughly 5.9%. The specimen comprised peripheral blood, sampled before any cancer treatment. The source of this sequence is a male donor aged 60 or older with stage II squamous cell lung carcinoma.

CDR3 nucleotides: TGTGCCAGCAGTGAAACTCTAGGCTGGGAAGGAACTGAAGCTTTCTTT. It translates to CASSETLGWEGTEAFF. The chain uses TRBV6-1 and TRBJ1-1; no clear D gene. Trimming took off 2 bases at V and 5 bases at J, with 18 bases between the two ends. Looked up from germline, CDR1 is MNHNS and CDR2 is SASEGT. The CDR3 is 16 amino acids.